This TCR beta chain was captured by sequencing in a study of T cells in Graves' hyperthyroidism and ophthalmopathy. The overall study: Any treatment followed the collection of peripheral blood at initial diagnosis.

This clonotype was recorded at least ten times. The antigen is unknown. TCR beta CDR3 sequences were amplified from RNA transcripts. First-round RT-PCR with HTBI primers amplified the TCR CDR3 region. TCRdb reanalysed the multiplex PCR reads using MiXCR and keeps one entry per CDR3 protein. The sample has some 550,000 distinct CDR3 sequences; around 16% are singletons. V was pared by 5 bases and J by 1 base, with 5 bases of the junction left unmatched. CDR1 SNHLY and CDR2 FYNNEI come from the germline V gene. The CDR3 is made up of 15 amino acids. General observations from the study: Blood samples included most of the expanded thyroid clonotypes exceeding 0.001. Stable hyperthyroidism and ophthalmopathy were separated using 13 V-J signatures.

Uncontrolled infection, other autoimmune disease, pregnancy or lactation led to exclusion. The genes are TRBV2 and TRBJ1-5; TRBD1 matches 7 bases. The sequencing sample was made of blood. The sequence came from a woman between 40 and 50 years old with Graves' ophthalmopathy. This CDR3 is CASSKGGQSNQPQHF. In DNA, the CDR3 is TGTGCCAGCAGTAAAGGGGGCCAGAGCAATCAGCCCCAGCATTTT.